This T cell receptor beta chain was recovered during a study of Ad26.COV2.S vaccination and SARS-CoV-2 variants (dated by TCRdb to the early 2020s). In the study overall: Vaccine-arm donors came from COV1001, a multicentre, randomized, double-blind, placebo-controlled phase I-IIa trial of Ad26.COV2.S in healthy adults. Dosing of Ad26.COV2.S was intramuscular, at either 5x10^10 or 1x10^11 viral particles, delivered as one shot or as two shots spaced 56 days apart. Sequencing of the TCRbeta repertoire served to evaluate the specificity and breadth of SARS-CoV-2-reactive T cell receptors following Ad26.COV2.S vaccination. The TCR-sequenced set comprised around 30 samples: around 20 Ad26.COV2.S vaccine recipients, 5 placebo recipients and 8 SARS-CoV-2 convalescent individuals. Participants in the trial were split at random into five groups of five each, receiving low-dose or high-dose Ad26.COV2.S once or twice, or else placebo on both occasions. Blinding of investigators to trial group allocation was maintained during experiments and outcome assessment.

The immunoSEQ Assay was used to sequence TCRbeta CDR3 regions. After extraction, genomic DNA underwent amplification by bias-controlled multiplex PCR, followed by high-throughput sequencing. In the authors' own workflow: To quantify the absolute abundance of every unique TCRbeta CDR3 region, sequences were collapsed and filtered. T cell fraction was estimated by normalization of TCRbeta template counts to usable DNA, with usable DNA being measured through amplification of reference genes present in all nucleated cells. Repertoire TCRs were annotated as SARS-CoV-2-specific when V gene, CDR3 amino acid sequence and J gene were exactly matched to a known reactive TCR set. The reference SARS-CoV-2 TCR set was derived from MIRA and filtered for enrichment in COVID-19-positive ImmuneCODE repertoires, a step that removed public or cross-reactive TCRs. Using the MIRA antigens, annotated TCRs were further analysed by specific ORF or by position within an ORF. Breadth was defined as the number of annotated unique rearrangements divided by the total number of unique productive rearrangements, and depth was defined as the summed frequency of the annotated unique rearrangements. Two-sided Wilcoxon rank-sum tests were used to compare TCR breadth between groups. This is the immuneACCESS table as TCRdb keeps it, with only in-frame sequences that have V and J called. A part of the clones is gone; compared with another copy, unresolved V genes explain less than half, and the rest is unexplained. The V and J calls and clone size come from that table; D and trimming were worked out from the DNA. For this sample the table gives about 350,000 clones, of which less than 90% were detected only once. The ten largest account for approximately 11% of the sample.

Turning to this clone: Its antigen is currently not known. Per-nucleotide qualities are absent, and no much larger clonotype sits a single base away.

V has 7 bases trimmed and J has 1 base trimmed; junction bases matching no gene number 6. The CDR3 sequence holds 15 residues, the cysteine and phenylalanine included. Only the CDR3 region is kept as DNA, spanning 45 bases read in frame from base 1. CDR1 and CDR2, looked up from the germline V gene (reference sequence), are LNHDA and SQIVND. The treatment or condition label on this specimen signifies: 15 to 20 received Ad26.COV2.S at low or high dose, single or two shots; roughly five received placebo; per-sample allocation not given. For vaccine and placebo recipients, the sequenced repertoires came from samples collected on day 63 after the first injection. In Cohort 1b, 25 or so adults aged 18-55 years were enrolled at a single site in Boston, USA, between 29 July and 7 August 2020. Ad26.COV2.S was a replication-incompetent adenovirus type 26 vector that expressed a prefusion-stabilized SARS-CoV-2 spike protein derived from the original Wuhan strain.

Study-level results and caveats: Vaccine and placebo recipients had comparable non-spike TCR breadth, which fits with the vaccine containing only spike. The study was not powered for comparison of responses between vaccine doses or regimens. Substantial breadth of spike-specific CD8+ and CD4+ T cell responses was reported after vaccination. Spike-specific TCR breadth was higher in Ad26.COV2.S recipients than in placebo recipients (P = 0.0014). The authors noted that total T cell responses may have been underestimated by the TCR breadth and depth analyses.

Sequenced here: peripheral blood, sampled in a trial of Ad26.COV2.S vaccine versus placebo. The chain is assembled from TRBV19 and TRBJ1-5; 8 bases in the middle match TRBD1. This TCR derives from a person aged 18-60 years who received the Ad26.COV2.S COVID-19 vaccine or a placebo. The CDR3 has the sequence CASTWTGLSNQPQHF. The nucleotide sequence is TGTGCCAGTACCTGGACAGGGCTAAGCAATCAGCCCCAGCATTTT.